These 25 T cell receptor beta chains were sequenced from one sample in a study of TIL therapy for anti-PD-1-resistant metastatic lung cancer (dated by TCRdb to the early 2020s). The time point label for this specimen denotes: pre-treatment sample, taken before nivolumab and TIL therapy. The immunoSEQ v3 hsTCRB kit was used to amplify TCR beta CDR3 regions from genomic DNA through bias-controlled multiplex PCR. Not all clones reach the TCRdb copy of this immuneACCESS table, which keeps in-frame sequences only. Checked studies attribute under half of the gap to unresolved V genes and leave the rest unexplained. Across this sample there are under 20,000 clones, with over 75% seen only once. The top ten clones comprise roughly 7.1% of the sample. Specimen: blood, collected at baseline. The receptor set was obtained from a person aged 25 to 85 with non-small cell lung cancer.

The CDR3 spells CASSPGGPSTDTQYF. For the CDR3, the DNA is TGTGCCAGCAGCCCAGGGGGGCCTAGCACAGATACGCAGTATTTT. The rearrangement joins TRBV7-7 to TRBJ2-3; TRBD1 is a possible D gene (7 bases). This CDR3 is 15 amino acids long. V lost 5 bases and J lost 0, with 12 bases in between. Per the germline V gene, CDR1 is SSHAT and CDR2 is FNYEAQ (reference sequence).

The V and J genes are TRBV7-8 and TRBJ2-2; D uncertain. The V end was cut by 2 bases, the J end by 2 bases, with 12 bases between. Germline-derived CDR1 and CDR2 are SGHVS and FQNEAQ. The CDR3 contains 16 residues. This chain's CDR3 is CASSLSSRLNTGELFF. The CDR3 nucleotides read TGTGCCAGCAGCTTATCCTCGCGGTTAAACACCGGGGAGCTGTTTTTT.

This clone turned up a few times. The CDR3 reads CASSVGNRIATDTQYF. DNA of the CDR3: TGTGCCAGCAGCGTAGGAAACAGGATTGCCACAGATACGCAGTATTTT. The rearrangement uses TRBV9 and TRBJ2-3; a weak D match, TRBD1 (5 bases). Trimming stripped 0 bases from V and 2 bases from J, with 13 bases between. The germline V gene has CDR1 SGDLS and CDR2 YYNGEE. This CDR3 is built from 16 residues.

The chain has TRBV7-6 and TRBJ2-2, with TRBD2 matching over 10 bases. Per germline, CDR1 SGHVS and CDR2 FNYEAQ. The CDR3 sequence is 16 residues long. Trimming removed 5 bases from V and 0 bases from J; junction bases left unmatched: 3. The CDR3 spells CASSRTSGANTGELFF. CDR3 DNA: TGTGCCAGCAGCCGCACTAGCGGGGCGAACACCGGGGAGCTGTTTTTT.

The genes are TRBV2 and TRBJ1-6; D not certain. The germline gives CDR1 SNHLY, CDR2 FYNNEI. The CDR3 sequence is 14 residues long. V was pared by 7 bases and J by 7 bases, with 14 bases between. The CDR3 region has the DNA TGTGCCAGCACCCTAAGGCCCAGAAATTCACCCCTCCACTTT. Translation gives CASTLRPRNSPLHF.

This clone came up a few times. The chain has TRBV28 and TRBJ1-5, with 10 bases identical to TRBD1. Germline CDR1 reads MDHEN; CDR2 reads SYDVKM. There are 15 residues in the CDR3. Trimming at V came to 6 bases and at J to 7 bases, leaving 9 bases not matched to a gene. This CDR3 is CASRSAGTGVQPQHF. The DNA for the CDR3 is TGTGCCAGCAGGTCCGCAGGGACAGGGGTACAGCCCCAGCATTTT.

The rearrangement joins TRBV11-2 to TRBJ1-2; no definite D call. CDR3 length: 18 residues. The germline V and J ends were trimmed by 4 bases and 3 bases, with 24 bases remaining between them. Germline V gene data show CDR1 as SGHAT and CDR2 as FQNNGV. The CDR3 DNA sequence: TGTGCCAGCAGCTCAAATTTCCAATTTATCAGTTTTCACTATGGCTACACCTTC. Translating gives CASSSNFQFISFHYGYTF.

This chain uses TRBV7-2 with TRBJ2-1, with D perhaps matching TRBD2 (5 bases). The V gene lost 4 bases and the J gene lost 4 bases, with 11 bases spanning the gap. Germline lookup yields CDR1 SGHTA and CDR2 FQGNSA. This CDR3 spans 14 amino acids. This CDR3 is CASSSYPGYNEQFF. The CDR3 bases are TGTGCCAGCAGCTCCTATCCGGGATACAATGAGCAGTTCTTC.

The V call is TRBV25-1, the J call TRBJ1-2; no clear D gene. V was clipped by 4 bases and J by 0 bases, with 9 bases between them. The CDR3 consists of 14 residues. The germline CDR1 and CDR2 sequences are MGHDK and SYGVNS. The CDR3 nucleotides are TGTGCCAGCAGTGGAGACGGCGCTAACTATGGCTACACCTTC. Translation gives CASSGDGANYGYTF.

This chain connects TRBV5-1 to TRBJ2-1; 7 bases map to TRBD1. Germline V gene sequence: CDR1 SGHRS, CDR2 YFSETQ. V shed 4 bases, J shed 6 bases, and the junction held 7 bases outside the gene matches. This CDR3 has 14 residues. This CDR3 is CASSTDTGVNEQFF. CDR3 DNA sequence: TGCGCCAGCAGCACAGACACAGGGGTCAATGAGCAGTTCTTC.

The chain is built from TRBV27 and TRBJ1-2, with D maybe TRBD1 (5 bases). The V and J ends lost 3 bases and 6 bases respectively, with 17 bases between them. CDR1 MNHEY and CDR2 SMNVEV come from the germline V gene (reference sequence). This CDR3 is built from 15 residues. CDR3 bases: TGTGCCAGCAGTTTTGGGACGGGGGGGAAGGATGGCTACACCTTC. Translated, it gives CASSFGTGGKDGYTF.

This rearrangement joins TRBV9 to TRBJ2-2, with D uncertain. Germline assignment: CDR1 SGDLS and CDR2 YYNGEE. This CDR3 has 12 residues. Trimming cost V 4 bases and J 4 bases, with 5 bases left between them. CDR3 sequence (DNA): TGTGCCAGCAGCCTACGCACCGGGGAGCTGTTTTTT. Translating it yields CASSLRTGELFF.

V gene TRBV7-3 combines with J gene TRBJ2-5; no reliable D call. The CDR3 covers 15 residues. The germline V gene has CDR1 SGHTA and CDR2 FQGTGA. V was trimmed by 0 bases and J by 5 bases, leaving 13 bases between them. CDR3 loop: CASSLTGYPRETQYF. The CDR3 coding sequence is TGTGCCAGCAGCTTAACGGGATACCCCCGGGAGACCCAGTACTTC.

The chain has TRBV2 and TRBJ2-2; D is perhaps TRBD1 (6 bases). The CDR3 extends over 15 amino acids. The V end was cut by 3 bases, the J end by 5 bases, with 13 bases between. Germline CDR1 is SNHLY and CDR2 is FYNNEI. CDR3 region: CASSDQGLGTGELFF. In nucleotides, the CDR3 is TGTGCCAGCAGTGATCAGGGGCTCGGAACCGGGGAGCTGTTTTTT.

This clone was detected a few times. The CDR3 here is CASSLKGGQSNQPQHF. Written as DNA, the CDR3 is TGTGCCAGCAGCTTGAAAGGGGGACAGTCCAATCAGCCCCAGCATTTT. The J gene is TRBJ1-5, the V gene TRBV5-6, with TRBD1 matching over 7 bases. Germline values: CDR1 SGHDT, CDR2 YYEEEE. The CDR3 is 16 residues long. V shed 1 base, J shed 3 bases, and the junction held 7 bases outside the gene matches.

The chain employs TRBV12-5 and TRBJ2-2; D is possibly TRBD2 (7 bases). The germline CDR1 and CDR2 sequences are LGHNT and FRNRAP. This CDR3 is built from 15 residues. Trimming removed 6 bases from V and 5 bases from J, with 16 bases in between. In DNA, the CDR3 is TGTGCTAGTGGCCTTGGGGGGGCTTCAACCGGGGAGCTGTTTTTT. It codes for CASGLGGASTGELFF.

A few counts support this clone. CDR3 bases: TGTGCCAGCAGCTTAGTTCTAGCGGGAGTAGGCACCGGGGAGCTGTTTTTT. Translating it yields CASSLVLAGVGTGELFF. The chain couples TRBV7-9 to TRBJ2-2, with TRBD2 matching 10 bases. V shed 1 base and J 4 bases; nucleotides not matched to a gene: 6. This CDR3 region has 17 residues. Germline CDR1 and CDR2: SEHNR and FQNEAQ (reference sequence).

V gene TRBV7-2 combines with J gene TRBJ2-1; 9 bases map to TRBD2. Germline V gives CDR1 SGHTA, CDR2 FQGNSA. The CDR3 extends over 16 amino acids. J gave up 12 bases and V 1 base, and 13 bases lay outside the gene matches. CDR3 sequence reads: CASSLGGLTSGLGQFF. In nucleotides, the CDR3 is TGTGCCAGCAGCTTAGGGGGGCTGACTAGCGGTCTGGGGCAGTTCTTC. Together with reference TRBV7-2 and TRBJ2-1, the CDR3 gives the full variable domain: GAGVSQSPSNKVTEKGKDVELRCDPISGHTALYWYRQSLGQGLEFLIYFQGNSAPDKSGLPSDRFSAERTGGSVSTLTIQRTQQEDSAVYLCASSLGGLTSGLGQFFGPGTRLTVL.

This chain connects TRBV7-9 to TRBJ1-5; 7 nucleotides line up with TRBD1. Per germline, CDR1 SEHNR and CDR2 FQNEAQ (reference sequence). Trimming cost V 5 bases and J 1 base; bases outside gene matches: 5. CDR3 length: 15 residues. In DNA form, the CDR3 reads TGTGCCAGCAGCCTACAGGGGCACAGCAATCAGCCCCAGCATTTT. Translation gives CASSLQGHSNQPQHF. The full variable domain, with the rest looked up from reference TRBV7-9 and TRBJ1-5, is DTGVSQNPRHKITKRGQNVTFRCDPISEHNRLYWYRQTLGQGPEFLTYFQNEAQLEKSRLLSDRFSAERPKGSFSTLEIQRTEQGDSAMYLCASSLQGHSNQPQHFGDGTRLSIL.

The rearrangement links TRBV25-1 to TRBJ2-2, with 11 bases aligning to TRBD2. J gave up 3 bases and V 3 bases, and 0 bases lay outside the gene matches. Per the germline V gene, CDR1 is MGHDK and CDR2 is SYGVNS. The CDR3 sequence is 15 residues long. Here the CDR3 DNA reads TGTGCCAGCAGTGAGGGACTAGCGGACACCGGGGAGCTGTTTTTT. Protein: CASSEGLADTGELFF.

The rearrangement uses TRBV7-9 and TRBJ1-5; unclear D gene. Germline CDR1 and CDR2: SEHNR and FQNEAQ (reference sequence). This CDR3 comprises 13 residues. V gave up 4 bases and J gave up 5 bases, with 9 bases separating them. The CDR3 is CASSSGVDQPQHF. Written as DNA, the CDR3 is TGTGCCAGCAGCTCTGGGGTTGATCAGCCCCAGCATTTT.

Only a few counts were recorded for this clone. The CDR3 bases are TGTGCCAGCAACCCTAGAGGACAGAGGAACACTGAAGCTTTCTTT. It specifies CASNPRGQRNTEAFF. V usage is TRBV6-2 or TRBV6-3 and J usage is TRBJ1-1, with a tentative D call TRBD1 (6 bases). Trimming took off 7 bases at V and 1 base at J, with 16 bases between the two ends. CDR3 length: 15 amino acids. CDR1 is MNHEY, CDR2 SVGEGT, per germline.

The count of this clone is one. The genes are TRBV10-3 and TRBJ2-2, with TRBD2 matching 9 bases. CDR3 length equals 15 residues. CDR1 is ENHRY and CDR2 is SYGVKD in the germline V gene. V gave up 6 bases and J gave up 2 bases; unmatched junction bases: 4. In DNA form, the CDR3 reads TGTGCCATCAGATCTAGCGGGACTAACACCGGGGAGCTGTTTTTT. Translating gives CAIRSSGTNTGELFF.

J is TRBJ2-7 and V is TRBV27; maybe TRBD1 (6 bases). The CDR3 contains 16 residues. Germline lookup yields CDR1 MNHEY and CDR2 SMNVEV (reference sequence). Trimming stripped 0 bases from V and 4 bases from J, with 16 bases between. The CDR3 region is CASSLSGARVLYEQYF. CDR3 DNA sequence: TGTGCCAGCAGTTTATCGGGGGCCAGGGTTCTGTACGAGCAGTACTTC.

The gene calls are TRBV18 and TRBJ1-1; maybe TRBD1 (5 bases). Deletions cut 1 base from V and 1 base from J, with 10 bases between. CDR1 is KGHSH and CDR2 is LQKENI in the germline V gene. This CDR3 comprises 15 residues. CDR3 loop: CASSPQGTGNTEAFF. CDR3 DNA sequence: TGTGCCAGCTCACCACAGGGTACAGGGAACACTGAAGCTTTCTTT.